This TCR beta chain was recovered during a study of cytomegalovirus exposure and HLA in healthy donors (dated by TCRdb to 2015 to 2018). General notes on the study: In an earlier analysis of 587 of the donors, 276 Gb of sequence data and about 110 million unique TCR beta sequences from 150 million to 200 million T cells were reported. Approximately 300 gigabases of sequencing data and about 92 million unique TCR sequences made up an early release that covered nearly 650 HLA-typed donors. Of the 398 genotyped donors, about 80% fell in the genetic ancestry cluster associated with self-reported Caucasian donors. The study aimed to test whether signatures of past pathogen exposure could be identified by cataloging public T cell receptors. The T cell repertoires of under 750 subjects were profiled by immunosequencing and related to cytomegalovirus serostatus. A separate validation cohort of roughly 110 different subjects was used in addition to the 666-subject first cohort. The study combined high-throughput TCR immunosequencing, statistical association of individual TCRs with disease status, and machine learning to predict cytomegalovirus infection status. To study patterns of TCR occurrence, a later analysis re-analyzed previously published TCR beta repertoires from around 670 donors and added high-resolution HLA genotyping. Rather than using new phenotypic data, the later analysis identified candidate immune exposures from TCR beta sequences and from how often those sequences occurred across donors. An earlier analysis of 587 of the donors used high-throughput TCR beta sequencing to judge whether each TCR beta V gene segment behaved as functional or pseudogenic. Donor age, sex, ethnicity and CMV serostatus were compiled together with the repertoire data. A later genetic analysis used genome-wide SNP genotypes for about 60% of the roughly 700 donors, treating that subset as a discovery cohort. Every repertoire in the discovery cohort had been generated on one and the same sequencing platform. Class I and class II HLA loci were covered by the typing at four-digit resolution. Typing coverage differed by locus: A, B, C, DRB1 and DQB1 were typed in roughly 629-630 donors, DQA1 in 500 to 550, DPA1 in 606, and DPB1 in 472. Because of strong linkage in the cohort, 5 or 6 DR-DQ haplotypes were treated as single units for association and clustering. On average, 235,054 unique TCR beta nucleotide sequences were sequenced per donor among a few hundred genotyped donors of the cohort, with roughly 18% of those sequences being non-productive.

Results the study describes overall, beyond this receptor: Broadly in line with IMGT annotations, most TCR beta V segments showed up in productive rearrangements about 87% or about 30% of the time in an earlier analysis of 587 of the donors. CMV serostatus was the only immune exposure information available for the cohort. Linkage disequilibrium might explain the correlated functional status among segregating V segments, but an unknown experimental factor could not be excluded. In vitro tests confirmed that a few of the cytomegalovirus-associated TCR beta chains recognize cytomegalovirus antigens. At a false discovery rate of 0.05, a later analysis linked around 15,000 TCR beta sequences to specific HLA alleles. Because HLA typing was unavailable for some donors at each locus, only the typed subset was used in association tests. Most TCR sequences were seen in very few donors, while some public TCRs were found in many individuals. Because counts were too low, about 15 rarely observed V segments, including chromosome 9 orphons, were left out of the earlier analysis of 587 of the donors. The classifier was reported to diagnose cytomegalovirus status with high specificity and sensitivity in both the original and validation cohorts. A group of highly shared sequence variants was considered likely to be a technical artifact of the sequencing pipeline. The 87-base-pair reads could not distinguish some IMGT-functional V segments, including TRBV6-2 and TRBV6-3, so those segments were excluded. In the study, around 150 TCR beta chains were listed as associated with cytomegalovirus. Only TCR beta chains were sequenced in this cohort, and the absence of alpha or paired-chain data limited detectable features. The presence/absence analyses assumed that sequencing depth was roughly uniform across donors, and that assumption may not be true. When HLA alleles, especially DR and DQ, strongly co-occurred, TCR associations were difficult to assign to individual alleles. A further reported finding was that TCR beta sequences accurately predicted the HLA-A and HLA-B alleles for most subjects in the first cohort. It was suggested by the authors that the approach could potentially be generalized to other disease states and immunological phenotypes. Several of the top co-occurrence clusters appeared to be linked to parvovirus B19, influenza, CMV and Epstein-Barr virus, according to a later analysis. In a later analysis, HLA-associated TCR beta chains showed more clonal expansion and lower generation probabilities than non-associated chains that were equally common. According to a later genetic analysis, donors in an Asian-associated ancestry cluster had fewer N-insertions in productive TCRs than the roughly 670-donor mean. According to a later analysis, TCR association rates differed among HLA loci, with DRB1 alleles showing the most associated TCRs and HLA-C alleles showing the fewest. In a later genetic analysis, a missense DCLRE1C variant was associated with V-gene and J-gene trimming of TCR beta chains, and the association was replicated in an independent cohort. Most CMV-associated TCR beta chains appeared to be HLA-restricted in a later analysis, and the HLA associations seemed to be driven largely by CMV exposure.

The cohort consisted of hundreds of healthy bone marrow donors. At the time of sampling, all cohort members were nominally healthy, though unrecorded immune exposures were likely present. The donor was CMV seronegative and belonged to the group of 350 to 400 seronegative cohort members. Each donor provided a peripheral blood sample, and peripheral blood mononuclear cells were used for TCR beta sequencing. Genomic DNA extraction from the blood cell samples was performed with the Qiagen DNeasy Blood Extraction Kit. By how much of the sample it makes up, this clone is medium-sized (0.01 to 0.1%). Its antigen remains undetermined. The record has no base qualities; no much larger clone is one base away. Clipping removes 2 bases from V and 1 base from J, with 0 as the unmatched junction base count. From the germline V gene, CDR1 is MRHNA and CDR2 is SNTAGT. The CDR3 spans 15 residues, from the cysteine through the phenylalanine. Only the CDR3 DNA is retained, 45 bases long and in frame from the first base.

Preparation of the library involved the immunoSEQ multiplex PCR assay. For the multiplex PCR, a mixture combining 60 forward primers for TCR Vbeta segments and 13 reverse primers for TCR Jbeta segments was used. The CDR3 region of rearranged TCR beta genes was amplified from genomic DNA by a multiplex PCR assay. On the Illumina HiSeq System, the amplified TCR beta libraries were sequenced as 87-base-pair reads. As for the original processing: Across the 700 or so repertoires, a later analysis counted tens of millions of unique TCR beta chains, around 10 million of which were shared by at least two donors. A nearest-neighbor algorithm error-corrected the raw reads and collapsed the reads into unique sequences, merging closely related sequences to remove PCR and sequencing errors. CDR3 sequences were aligned to IMGT reference sequences to assign V, D and J gene segments. For a sequence to be retained, a match of at least six nucleotides was required to both a V gene segment and a J gene segment. A rearrangement was called productive if the CDR3 had no stop codons and remained in frame with V and J, and every other rearrangement was called non-productive. CDR3 was defined by IMGT convention, running from the second conserved V-encoded cysteine to the conserved J-encoded phenylalanine. The earlier analysis of about 500 of the donors excluded sequences that lacked an unambiguous match to a single V gene segment. In an earlier analysis of almost 600 of the donors, a V segment was called functional when productive rearrangements were above 56.7%, and segregating when the standard deviation between donors exceeded 5%. A statistical classification framework was developed to diagnose cytomegalovirus status using the catalog of TCR beta chain sequences. In a later analysis, TCR nucleotide sequences were compared against IMGT/GENE-DB human TR gene sequences so that V and J genes could be assigned. In a later analysis, CDR3 sequences and most-parsimonious VDJ recombination scenarios were assigned using the TCRdist pipeline. In a later analysis, each TCR beta chain was defined by its CDR3 amino acid sequence together with its V-gene family, and reads without a unique V-gene family were excluded. A later analysis removed 592 highly shared, low-generation-probability nucleotide sequences to deal with suspected cross-contamination and a sequencing artifact. A later analysis calculated a clonal expansion index for each public chain from normalized within-repertoire ranks of inferred template counts. A later analysis computed generation probabilities with a VDJ recombination model fitted to out-of-frame rearrangements, and checked the results against IGoR. In a later analysis, hypergeometric tests were used to score TCR-TCR, TCR-HLA and TCR-CMV co-occurrence, with a repertoire-size bias correction applied to TCR pairs. To estimate false discovery rates, a later analysis permuted the HLA or CMV assignments 20 times. In a later analysis, co-occurring TCRs were grouped using DBSCAN, and TCRdist sequence similarity was added for clustering within HLA-allele-positive subsets. For co-occurrence clustering, repertoires with fewer than 30,000 or more than 120,000 public chains were excluded, along with about five repertoires with anomalous nucleotide sharing. TCRdb holds this immuneACCESS table with in-frame rearrangements only. Some clones are missing; in checked studies, unresolved V genes explain under half, and the rest has no known cause. V and J calls and clone size are copied from that table; D and trimming were computed from the DNA. The sample table contains some 130,000 clones; only one count was recorded for approximately 80% of them. Under 3% of the sample belongs to the ten largest clones.

What was sequenced was PBMCs. The source of this sequence is a boy aged 2 to 9 in good health and CMV-seronegative. Here the chain combines TRBV6-4 and TRBJ2-3; 10 central nucleotides agree with TRBD2. The CDR3 is CASSDGTSGTDTQYF. Here is the DNA: TGTGCCAGCAGTGACGGGACTAGCGGCACAGATACGCAGTATTTT.